These 29 T cell receptor beta chains originate from one sample sequenced in a study of cytomegalovirus exposure and HLA in healthy donors. Profiled with immunoSEQ multiplex PCR; TCRdb holds only in-frame clones, not every one. The data hold roughly 120,000 clones, with about 91% observed a single time. What was sequenced was PBMCs. The source is a man younger than 35 in good health and CMV-seronegative.

V gene TRBV10-3 combines with J gene TRBJ2-7, with TRBD1 matching over 7 bases. The CDR3 has 12 residues. CDR1 is ENHRY, CDR2 SYGVKD, per germline. V gave up 10 bases and J gave up 5 bases; unmatched junction bases: 8. CDR3 loop: CASDTGVNEQYF. The DNA of the CDR3 is TGTGCCAGCGATACAGGGGTTAACGAGCAGTACTTC.

This chain connects TRBV4-1 to TRBJ1-5, with 7 bases aligning to TRBD1. With V trimmed by 3 bases and J by 2 bases, 1 base remained unmatched. CDR3 length: 14 amino acids. Germline V lookup: CDR1 MGHRA, CDR2 YSYEKL. The CDR3 DNA sequence: TGCGCCAGCAGCCACGACAGGGGCAATCAGCCCCAGCATTTT. It is translated as CASSHDRGNQPQHF.

This chain connects TRBV18 to TRBJ2-7; tentatively, D is TRBD1 (5 bases). CDR1 and CDR2 from the germline V gene are KGHSH and LQKENI. The CDR3 spans 15 residues. V gave up 0 bases and J gave up 0 bases, with 9 bases separating them. The DNA for the CDR3 is TGTGCCAGCTCACCACCGGGGCTCCGCTCCTACGAGCAGTACTTC. Its protein product is CASSPPGLRSYEQYF. Filled out from reference TRBV18 and TRBJ2-7, the complete variable domain reads NAGVMQNPRHLVRRRGQEARLRCSPMKGHSHVYWYRQLPEEGLKFMVYLQKENIIDESGMPKERFSAEFPKEGPSILRIQQVVRGDSAAYFCASSPPGLRSYEQYFGPGTRLTVT.

V usage is TRBV7-8 and J usage is TRBJ1-3; D is ambiguous. The germline CDR1 and CDR2 sequences are SGHVS and FQNEAQ. This CDR3 is built from 14 residues. V shed 1 base and J shed 2 bases, with 6 bases lying between them. The CDR3 nucleotides read TGTGCCAGCAGCTTAGGAGGGCCTGGAAACACCATATATTTT. Translation gives CASSLGGPGNTIYF.

V and J are TRBV7-6 and TRBJ1-4, with D unresolved. The CDR3 is made up of 19 amino acids. V was pared by 1 base and J by 2 bases, with 20 bases between. Germline V gene lookup returns CDR1 SGHVS and CDR2 FNYEAQ. This CDR3 is CASSLGAVSGSWTNEKLFF. CDR3 bases: TGTGCCAGCAGCTTAGGGGCAGTTTCGGGGTCTTGGACTAATGAAAAACTGTTTTTT. Using reference TRBV7-6 and TRBJ1-4 for the parts outside the CDR3, the full variable domain is GAGVSQSPRYKVTKRGQDVALRCDPISGHVSLYWYRQALGQGPEFLTYFNYEAQQDKSGLPNDRFSAERPEGSISTLTIQRTEQRDSAMYRCASSLGAVSGSWTNEKLFFGSGTQLSVL.

The chain has TRBV5-5 and TRBJ1-5, with D possibly being TRBD1 (6 bases). V lost 0 bases and J 4 bases, leaving 17 bases between the germline ends. Germline V lookup: CDR1 SGHKS, CDR2 YYEKEE (reference sequence). The CDR3 contains 17 residues. CDR3 bases: TGTGCCAGCAGCTTGGCCGGTGAACAGGGTCGGAATCAGCCCCAGCATTTT. The encoded protein is CASSLAGEQGRNQPQHF.

The chain has TRBV9 and TRBJ1-2, with TRBD1 matching over 9 bases. CDR3 length equals 15 residues. From germline, CDR1 is SGDLS and CDR2 YYNGEE. Trimming removed 2 bases from V and 0 bases from J; junction bases left unmatched: 2. This chain's CDR3 is CASSVTGGTNYGYTF. The CDR3 coding sequence is TGTGCCAGCAGCGTCACAGGGGGCACTAACTATGGCTACACCTTC.

As to this clone: A much larger clone lies one base from this, so it may be a read error. V and J are TRBV6-5 and TRBJ1-3, with 10 bases identical to TRBD1. Trimming removed 7 bases from V and 5 bases from J; junction bases left unmatched: 5. CDR1 and CDR2 (germline): MNHEY, SVGAGI. The CDR3 totals 14 residues. The CDR3: CASTTTGGRNTIYF. The CDR3 DNA reads TGTGCCAGCACTACGACAGGGGGCAGAAACACCATATATTTT.

This clone was counted between two and nine times. The J gene is TRBJ1-3, the V gene TRBV2; a possible D gene is TRBD1 (5 bases). The CDR3 contains 12 residues. V lost 6 bases and J lost 4, with 7 bases in between. Germline V gene data show CDR1 as SNHLY and CDR2 as FYNNEI. CDR3 protein: CASRGPGNTIYF. CDR3 sequence (DNA): TGTGCCAGCAGGGGGCCCGGAAACACCATATATTTT.

V gene TRBV20-1 combines with J gene TRBJ1-2; 8 nucleotides align to TRBD1. The CDR3 contains 11 residues. V gave up 7 bases and J gave up 8 bases; unmatched junction bases: 6. Germline V gene sequence: CDR1 DFQATT, CDR2 SNEGSKA (reference sequence). CDR3 coding DNA: TGCAGTGTAAGGACAGGGCTGGGCTACACCTTC. This sequence encodes CSVRTGLGYTF.

This clone has at least ten counts. Other DNA sequences from this sample encode an identical CDR3 as well. This chain connects TRBV6-5 to TRBJ2-7; the match to TRBD1 covers 9 bases. Trimming at V came to 6 bases and at J to 5 bases, leaving 8 bases not matched to a gene. Germline V gene data show CDR1 as MNHEY and CDR2 as SVGAGI. The CDR3 consists of 14 residues. The CDR3 loop reads CASSPTGGRDEQYF. Here the CDR3 DNA reads TGTGCCAGCAGCCCCACAGGGGGCAGAGACGAGCAGTACTTC.

The V and J genes are TRBV5-4 and TRBJ1-6; D remains unclear. This CDR3 is 16 amino acids long. V was cut by 1 base and J by 6 bases, with 14 bases left in between. Per germline, CDR1 SGHNT and CDR2 YYREEE (reference sequence). Here the CDR3 reads CASSLWASSANSPLHF. In DNA, the CDR3 is TGTGCCAGCAGCTTGTGGGCAAGCTCGGCTAATTCACCCCTCCACTTT.

The chain couples TRBV6-4 to TRBJ2-2; 9 bases are shared with TRBD2. CDR1 and CDR2 from the germline V gene are MRHNA and SNTAGT. The CDR3 spans 15 residues. V dropped 10 bases and J dropped 4; count of bases not matched to a gene: 10. CDR3 in amino acids: CATRPGLAGTGELFF. Written as DNA, the CDR3 is TGTGCCACGAGACCGGGACTAGCTGGCACCGGGGAGCTGTTTTTT.

This clone was detected once. The V call is TRBV27, the J call TRBJ2-1; 8 nucleotides line up with TRBD1. The CDR3 is 14 amino acids. With V trimmed by 6 bases and J by 9 bases, 10 bases remained unmatched. Germline-derived CDR1 and CDR2 are MNHEY and SMNVEV (reference sequence). The DNA of the CDR3 is TGTGCCAGCAGCCCCGGACAGGGTAGGGGTGAGCAGTTCTTC. Its translation is CASSPGQGRGEQFF.

The genes are TRBV4-3 and TRBJ2-3; D remains ambiguous. The CDR3 sequence is 15 residues long. Germline CDR1 is LGHNA and CDR2 is YSLEER. Trimming stripped 4 bases from V and 1 base from J, with 12 bases between. CDR3 in amino acids: CASSLAAVGTDTQYF. CDR3 nucleotide sequence: TGCGCCAGCAGCCTGGCTGCGGTCGGCACAGATACGCAGTATTTT.

The chain has TRBV27 and TRBJ2-7; D uncertain. Trimming removed 3 bases from V and 2 bases from J, with 8 bases in between. CDR3 length equals 13 residues. Germline V gene data show CDR1 as MNHEY and CDR2 as SMNVEV (reference sequence). The CDR3 spells CASSFTPAYEQYF. The CDR3 DNA follows: TGTGCCAGCAGTTTTACCCCGGCCTACGAGCAGTACTTC.

The chain couples TRBV7-2 to TRBJ1-1; 8 bases are shared with TRBD1. V lost 5 bases to trimming and J lost 1 base; unmatched junction nucleotides: 6. Per the germline V gene, CDR1 is SGHTA and CDR2 is FQGNSA. The CDR3 is 15 amino acids. The CDR3 is CASSNRQGTNTEAFF. CDR3 sequence (DNA): TGTGCCAGCAGCAACCGACAGGGGACGAACACTGAAGCTTTCTTT.

This clone was seen only a few times. The chain is built from TRBV27 and TRBJ2-1; 10 nucleotides agree with TRBD2. V trimming: 5 bases; J trimming: 10 bases; junction bases outside the gene matches: 14. This CDR3 has 16 amino acids. The germline gives CDR1 MNHEY, CDR2 SMNVEV (reference sequence). CDR3 region: CASSTPTSGKRGEQFF. The DNA for the CDR3 is TGTGCCAGCAGTACTCCCACTAGCGGGAAACGGGGGGAGCAGTTCTTC.

This CDR3 reads CASRSGLAVTGELFF. Here the CDR3 DNA reads TGTGCCAGCAGGTCGGGACTAGCAGTCACCGGGGAGCTGTTTTTT. This chain uses TRBV6-1 with TRBJ2-2; TRBD2 matches 9 bases. V lost 6 bases to trimming and J lost 4 bases; unmatched junction nucleotides: 6. The CDR3 covers 15 residues. Germline lookup yields CDR1 MNHNS and CDR2 SASEGT.

This chain joins TRBV12-1 and TRBJ2-7; TRBD1 is the table's D call and was not checked against the DNA. TRBV12-1 is designated a pseudogene. The CDR3 contains 16 residues. Written as DNA, the CDR3 is TGTGCCAGCGGCTCCTTTGACAGGGAGTTTTCCTACGAGCAGTACTTC. It encodes CASGSFDREFSYEQYF.

This clone came up a few times. The chain recombines TRBV6-5 with TRBJ1-3, with 9 nucleotides matching TRBD1. The CDR3 spans 14 residues. CDR1 and CDR2 (germline): MNHEY, SVGAGI. Trimming took 5 bases from V and 7 from J; bases not matched to a gene: 6. The CDR3 sequence is CASSQTGGRNTIYF. CDR3 in DNA: TGTGCCAGCAGTCAAACAGGGGGCCGGAACACCATATATTTT.

V gene TRBV27 combines with J gene TRBJ1-1; 9 bases are a match to TRBD1. The V gene end was trimmed by 6 bases and the J gene end by 4 bases; junction bases not matched to a gene: 6. The CDR3 totals 14 residues. Germline V gene lookup returns CDR1 MNHEY and CDR2 SMNVEV (reference sequence). CDR3 coding DNA: TGTGCCAGCAGCACCGGGACAGGGCGCACTGAAGCTTTCTTT. Amino acids: CASSTGTGRTEAFF.

The chain uses TRBV5-4 and TRBJ2-7; TRBD1 agrees at 11 bases. The CDR3 loop spans 15 amino acids. CDR1 is SGHNT and CDR2 is YYREEE in the germline V gene (reference sequence). Losses at the gene ends were 4 bases for V and 3 bases for J; bases not matched to a gene: 6. For the CDR3, the DNA is TGTGCCAGCAGCAAGCCGGGGACAGGGGGCTACGAGCAGTACTTC. Translation gives CASSKPGTGGYEQYF.

The genes are TRBV21-1 and TRBJ2-7; the table's D gene call, TRBD1, was not cross checked with the DNA. TRBV21-1 is a pseudogene. The CDR3 is 12 amino acids. CDR3: CAKPNREYEQYF. In DNA, the CDR3 is TGTGCCAAACCCAACAGGGAGTACGAGCAGTACTTC.

This clone showed up just once. The chain uses TRBV13 and TRBJ1-1; perhaps TRBD1 as D (6 bases). The CDR3 contains 13 residues. CDR1 and CDR2 from the germline V gene are PRHDT and FYEKMQ (reference sequence). Trimming removed 3 bases at V and 7 bases at J, with 12 bases between. This CDR3 is CASSLGGAGEAFF. The CDR3 bases are TGTGCCAGCAGCTTGGGGGGGGCTGGTGAAGCTTTCTTT. Full variable domain (remainder filled in from reference TRBV13 and TRBJ1-1): AAGVIQSPRHLIKEKRETATLKCYPIPRHDTVYWYQQGPGQDPQFLISFYEKMQSDKGSIPDRFSAQQFSDYHSELNMSSLELGDSALYFCASSLGGAGEAFFGQGTRLTVV.

In nucleotides, the CDR3 is TGCGCCAGCAGCCAAGCAATACAGGGGGACTTCGAGTACGAGCAGTACTTC. Protein sequence: CASSQAIQGDFEYEQYF. The V gene is TRBV4-1, the J gene TRBJ2-7; 8 nucleotides align to TRBD1. With 1 base clipped from V and 4 bases from J, the junction kept 12 bases outside the gene matches. The CDR3 consists of 17 residues. The V gene's germline CDR1 is MGHRA and CDR2 YSYEKL.

Only one count was recorded for this clone. This chain links TRBV11-2 with TRBJ1-2; tentative D call: TRBD1 (6 bases). From germline, CDR1 is SGHAT and CDR2 FQNNGV. The CDR3 consists of 16 residues. With 5 bases removed from V and 5 bases from J, the gap between germline ends came to 21 bases. The CDR3 here is CASSPKQGGGIYGYTF. CDR3 coding DNA: TGTGCCAGCAGCCCGAAACAGGGAGGGGGGATTTATGGCTACACCTTC.

This chain joins TRBV27 and TRBJ1-6; D gene uncertain. The CDR3 is made up of 14 amino acids. Between the trimmed V and J ends, which lost 3 bases and 7 bases, there was a span of 10 bases. CDR1 MNHEY and CDR2 SMNVEV come from the germline V gene (reference sequence). CDR3 region: CASSFSSPNSPLHF. CDR3 nucleotide sequence: TGTGCCAGCAGTTTCAGTTCCCCGAATTCACCCCTCCACTTT.

The V gene is TRBV28, the J gene TRBJ2-5; 8 positions agree with TRBD1. V was pared by 4 bases and J by 5 bases, with 12 bases of the junction left unmatched. There are 16 residues in the CDR3. The germline gives CDR1 MDHEN, CDR2 SYDVKM. This CDR3 is CASSSWTGTRLETQYF. In DNA form, the CDR3 reads TGTGCCAGCAGTTCCTGGACAGGGACAAGACTTGAGACCCAGTACTTC.